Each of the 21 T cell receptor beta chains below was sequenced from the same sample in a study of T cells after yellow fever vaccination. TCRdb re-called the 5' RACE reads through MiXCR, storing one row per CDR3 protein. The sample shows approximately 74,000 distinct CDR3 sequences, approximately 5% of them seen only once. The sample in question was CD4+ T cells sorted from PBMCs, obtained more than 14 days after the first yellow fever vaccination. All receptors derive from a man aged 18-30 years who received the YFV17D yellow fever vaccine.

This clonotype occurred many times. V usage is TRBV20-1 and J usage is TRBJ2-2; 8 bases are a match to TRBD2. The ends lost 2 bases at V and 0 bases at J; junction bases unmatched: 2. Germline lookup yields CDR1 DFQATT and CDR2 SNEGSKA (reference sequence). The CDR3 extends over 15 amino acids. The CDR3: CSARTGGANTGELFF. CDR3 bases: TGCAGTGCTAGAACCGGGGGGGCGAACACCGGGGAGCTGTTTTTT.

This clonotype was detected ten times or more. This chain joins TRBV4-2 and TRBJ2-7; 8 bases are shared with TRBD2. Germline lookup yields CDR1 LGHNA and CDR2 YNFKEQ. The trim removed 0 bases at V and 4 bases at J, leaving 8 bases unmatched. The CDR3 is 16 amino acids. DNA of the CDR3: TGTGCCAGCAGCCAAGATTTAACTAGCGGAGCTTACGAGCAGTACTTC. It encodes CASSQDLTSGAYEQYF.

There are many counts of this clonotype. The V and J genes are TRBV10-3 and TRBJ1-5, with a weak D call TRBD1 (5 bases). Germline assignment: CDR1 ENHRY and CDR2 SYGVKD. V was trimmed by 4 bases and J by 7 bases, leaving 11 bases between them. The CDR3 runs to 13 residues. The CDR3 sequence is CAISGGMTQPQHF. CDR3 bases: TGTGCCATCAGTGGGGGGATGACGCAGCCCCAGCATTTT.

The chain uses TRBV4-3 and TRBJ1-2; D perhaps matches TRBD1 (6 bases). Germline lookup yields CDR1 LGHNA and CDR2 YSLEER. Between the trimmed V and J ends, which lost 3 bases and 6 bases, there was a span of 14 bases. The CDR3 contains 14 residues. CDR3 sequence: CASSQRGGQNGYTF. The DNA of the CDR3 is TGCGCCAGCAGCCAGCGGGGGGGGCAGAATGGCTACACCTTC.

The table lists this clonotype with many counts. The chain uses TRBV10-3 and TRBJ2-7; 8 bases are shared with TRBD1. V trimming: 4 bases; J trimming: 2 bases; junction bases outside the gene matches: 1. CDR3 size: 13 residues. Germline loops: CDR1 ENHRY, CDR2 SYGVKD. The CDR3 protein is CAISGQGTYEQYF. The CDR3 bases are TGTGCCATCAGTGGACAGGGGACCTACGAGCAGTACTTC.

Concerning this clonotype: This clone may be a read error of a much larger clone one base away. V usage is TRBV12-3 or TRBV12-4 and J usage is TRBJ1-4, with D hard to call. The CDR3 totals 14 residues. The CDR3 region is CARSLGMFNEKLFF. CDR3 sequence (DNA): TGTGCCAGAAGTTTAGGAATGTTTAATGAAAAACTGTTTTTT.

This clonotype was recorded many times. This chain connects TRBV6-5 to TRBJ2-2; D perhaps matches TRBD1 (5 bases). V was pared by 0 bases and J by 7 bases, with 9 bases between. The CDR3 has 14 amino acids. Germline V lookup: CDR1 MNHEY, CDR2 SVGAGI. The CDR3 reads CASSYSGVGGELFF. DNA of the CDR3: TGTGCCAGCAGTTACTCAGGGGTCGGCGGGGAGCTGTTTTTT.

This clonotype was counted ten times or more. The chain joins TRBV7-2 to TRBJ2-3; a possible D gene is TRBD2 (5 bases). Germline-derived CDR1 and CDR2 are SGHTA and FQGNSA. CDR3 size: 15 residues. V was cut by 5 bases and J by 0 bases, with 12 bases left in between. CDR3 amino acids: CASSPRVSSTDTQYF. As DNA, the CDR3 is TGTGCCAGCAGCCCGAGGGTTTCTAGCACAGATACGCAGTATTTT.

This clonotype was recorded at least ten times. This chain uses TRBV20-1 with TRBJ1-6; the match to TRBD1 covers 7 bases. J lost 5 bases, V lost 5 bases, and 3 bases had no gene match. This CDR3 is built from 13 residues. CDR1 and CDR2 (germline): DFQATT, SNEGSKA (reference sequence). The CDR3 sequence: CSAVTGNNSPLHF. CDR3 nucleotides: TGCAGTGCTGTGACAGGGAATAATTCACCCCTCCACTTT.

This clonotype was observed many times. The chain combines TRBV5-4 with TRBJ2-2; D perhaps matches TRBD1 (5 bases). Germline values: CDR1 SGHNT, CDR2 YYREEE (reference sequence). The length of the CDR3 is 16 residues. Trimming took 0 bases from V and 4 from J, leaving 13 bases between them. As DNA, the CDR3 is TGTGCCAGCAGCTTGGCCCCAGGGCAAAGCACCGGGGAGCTGTTTTTT. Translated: CASSLAPGQSTGELFF.

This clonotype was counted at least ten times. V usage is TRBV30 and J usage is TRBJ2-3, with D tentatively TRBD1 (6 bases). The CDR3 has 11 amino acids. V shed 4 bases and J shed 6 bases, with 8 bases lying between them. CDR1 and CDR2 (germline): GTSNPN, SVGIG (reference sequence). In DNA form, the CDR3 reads TGTGCCTGGAACAGGGCGGATACGCAGTATTTT. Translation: CAWNRADTQYF.

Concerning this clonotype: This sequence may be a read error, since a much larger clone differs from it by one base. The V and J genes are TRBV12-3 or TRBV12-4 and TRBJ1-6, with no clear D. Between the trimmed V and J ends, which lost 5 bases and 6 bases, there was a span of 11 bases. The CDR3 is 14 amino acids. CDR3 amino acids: CASSIPRPNSPLHF. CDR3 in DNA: TGTGCCAGCAGTATACCAAGACCTAATTCACCCCTCCACTTT.

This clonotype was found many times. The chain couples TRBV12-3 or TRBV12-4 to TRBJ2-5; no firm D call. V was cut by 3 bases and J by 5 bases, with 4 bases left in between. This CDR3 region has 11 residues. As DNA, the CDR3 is TGTGCCAGCAGTTTTTCCGAGACCCAGTACTTC. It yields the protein CASSFSETQYF.

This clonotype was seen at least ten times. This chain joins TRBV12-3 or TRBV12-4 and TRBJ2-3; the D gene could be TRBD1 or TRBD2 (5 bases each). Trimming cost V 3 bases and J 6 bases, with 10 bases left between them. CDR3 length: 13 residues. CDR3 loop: CASSLNEGDTQYF. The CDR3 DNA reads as TGTGCCAGCAGTTTGAACGAGGGGGATACGCAGTATTTT.

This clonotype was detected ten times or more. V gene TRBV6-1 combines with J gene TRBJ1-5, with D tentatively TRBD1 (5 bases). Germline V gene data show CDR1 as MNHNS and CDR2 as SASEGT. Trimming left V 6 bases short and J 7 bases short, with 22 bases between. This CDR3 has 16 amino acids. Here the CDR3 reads CASREAGFGRGQPQHF. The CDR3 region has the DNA TGTGCCAGCAGGGAGGCTGGGTTTGGCCGGGGCCAGCCCCAGCATTTT.

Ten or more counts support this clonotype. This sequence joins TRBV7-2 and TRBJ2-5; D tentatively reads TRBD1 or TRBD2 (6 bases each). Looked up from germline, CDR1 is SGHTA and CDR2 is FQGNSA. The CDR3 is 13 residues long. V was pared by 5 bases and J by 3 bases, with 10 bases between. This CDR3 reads CASSRGREETQYF. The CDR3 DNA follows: TGTGCCAGCAGCCGGGGGCGTGAAGAGACCCAGTACTTC.

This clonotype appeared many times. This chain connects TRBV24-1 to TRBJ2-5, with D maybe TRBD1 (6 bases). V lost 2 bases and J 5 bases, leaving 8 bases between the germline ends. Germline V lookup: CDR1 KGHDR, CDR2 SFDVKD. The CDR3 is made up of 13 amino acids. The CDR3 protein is CATSDSGVETQYF. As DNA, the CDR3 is TGTGCCACCAGTGATTCAGGGGTCGAGACCCAGTACTTC.

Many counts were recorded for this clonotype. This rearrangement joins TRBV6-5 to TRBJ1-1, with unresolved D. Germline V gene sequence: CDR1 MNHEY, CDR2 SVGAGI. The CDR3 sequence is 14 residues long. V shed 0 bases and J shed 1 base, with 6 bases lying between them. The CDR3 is CASSYSIQNTEAFF. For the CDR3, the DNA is TGTGCCAGCAGTTACTCGATCCAGAACACTGAAGCTTTCTTT.

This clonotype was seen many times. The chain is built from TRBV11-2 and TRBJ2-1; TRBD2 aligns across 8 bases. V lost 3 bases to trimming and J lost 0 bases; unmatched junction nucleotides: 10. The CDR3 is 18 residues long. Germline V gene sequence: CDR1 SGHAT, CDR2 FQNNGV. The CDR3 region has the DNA TGTGCCAGCAGCTTTCTCTCGGGGGGGCCCCCCTCCTACAATGAGCAGTTCTTC. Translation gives CASSFLSGGPPSYNEQFF.

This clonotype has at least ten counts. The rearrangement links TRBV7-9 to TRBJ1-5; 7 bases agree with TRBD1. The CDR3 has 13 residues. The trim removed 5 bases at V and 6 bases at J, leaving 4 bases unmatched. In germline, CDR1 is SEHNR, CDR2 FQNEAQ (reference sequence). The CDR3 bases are TGTGCCAGCAGCCAAACAGGGGTTCAGCCCCAGCATTTT. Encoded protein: CASSQTGVQPQHF.

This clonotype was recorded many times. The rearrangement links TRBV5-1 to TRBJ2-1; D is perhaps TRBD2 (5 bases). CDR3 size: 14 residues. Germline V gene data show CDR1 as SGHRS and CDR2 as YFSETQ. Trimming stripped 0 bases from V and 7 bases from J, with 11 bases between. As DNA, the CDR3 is TGCGCCAGCAGCTTGGCATCCCCGGGGAATGAGCAGTTCTTC. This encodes CASSLASPGNEQFF.